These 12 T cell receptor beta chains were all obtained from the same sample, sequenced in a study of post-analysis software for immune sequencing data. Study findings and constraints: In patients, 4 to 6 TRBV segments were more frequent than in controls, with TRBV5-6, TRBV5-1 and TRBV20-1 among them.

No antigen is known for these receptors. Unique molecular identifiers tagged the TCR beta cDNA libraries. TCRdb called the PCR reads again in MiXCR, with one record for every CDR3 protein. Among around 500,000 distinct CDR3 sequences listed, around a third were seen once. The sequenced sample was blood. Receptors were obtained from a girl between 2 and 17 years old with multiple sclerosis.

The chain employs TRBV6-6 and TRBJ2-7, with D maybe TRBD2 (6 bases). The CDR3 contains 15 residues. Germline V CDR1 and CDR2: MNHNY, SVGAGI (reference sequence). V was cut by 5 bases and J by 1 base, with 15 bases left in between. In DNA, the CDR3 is TGTGCCAGCAGTAACCGCGGGGCCCCATCCTACGAGCAGTACTTC. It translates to CASSNRGAPSYEQYF.

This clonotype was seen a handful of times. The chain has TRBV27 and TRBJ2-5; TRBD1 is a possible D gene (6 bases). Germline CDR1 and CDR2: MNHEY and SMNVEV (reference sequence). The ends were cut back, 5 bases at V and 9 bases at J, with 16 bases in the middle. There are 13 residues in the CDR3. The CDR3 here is CASSPTGPRAQYF. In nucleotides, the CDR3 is TGTGCCAGCAGTCCGACAGGACCTAGAGCCCAGTACTTC.

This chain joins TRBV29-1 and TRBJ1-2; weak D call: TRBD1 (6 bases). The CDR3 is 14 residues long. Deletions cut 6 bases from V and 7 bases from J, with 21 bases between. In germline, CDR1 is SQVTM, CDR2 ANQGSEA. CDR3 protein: CSVGPRQASLGYTF. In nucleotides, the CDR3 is TGCAGCGTCGGACCGAGACAGGCCTCCCTTGGCTACACCTTC. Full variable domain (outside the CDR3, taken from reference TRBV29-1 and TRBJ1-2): SAVISQKPSRDICQRGTSLTIQCQVDSQVTMMFWYRQQPGQSLTLIATANQGSEATYESGFVIDKFPISRPNLTFSTLTVSNMSPEDSSIYLCSVGPRQASLGYTFGSGTRLTVV.

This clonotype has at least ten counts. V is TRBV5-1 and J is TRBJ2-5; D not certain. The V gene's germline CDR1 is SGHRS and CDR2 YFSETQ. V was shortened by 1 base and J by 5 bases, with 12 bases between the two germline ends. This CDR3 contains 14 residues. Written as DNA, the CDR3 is TGCGCCAGCAGCTTGCTGGGAACAAAGGAGACCCAGTACTTC. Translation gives CASSLLGTKETQYF.

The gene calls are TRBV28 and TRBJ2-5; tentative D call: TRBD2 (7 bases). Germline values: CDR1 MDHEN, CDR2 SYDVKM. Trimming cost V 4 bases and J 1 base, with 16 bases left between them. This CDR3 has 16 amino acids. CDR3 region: CASSSWGGQVQETQYF. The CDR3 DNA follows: TGTGCCAGCAGTTCATGGGGGGGCCAGGTCCAAGAGACCCAGTACTTC.

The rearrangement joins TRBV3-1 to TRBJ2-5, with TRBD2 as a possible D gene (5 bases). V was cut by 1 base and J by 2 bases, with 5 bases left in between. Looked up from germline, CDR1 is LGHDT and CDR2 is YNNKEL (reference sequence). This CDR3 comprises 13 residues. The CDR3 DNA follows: TGTGCCAGCAGCCAAGGAGGGCAAGAGACCCAGTACTTC. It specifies CASSQGGQETQYF.

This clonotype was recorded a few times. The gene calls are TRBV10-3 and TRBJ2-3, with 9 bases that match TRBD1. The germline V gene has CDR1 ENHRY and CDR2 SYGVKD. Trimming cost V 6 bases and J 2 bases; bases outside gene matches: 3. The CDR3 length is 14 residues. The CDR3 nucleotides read TGTGCCATCAGCAGGGACAGGGACACAGATACGCAGTATTTT. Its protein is CAISRDRDTDTQYF.

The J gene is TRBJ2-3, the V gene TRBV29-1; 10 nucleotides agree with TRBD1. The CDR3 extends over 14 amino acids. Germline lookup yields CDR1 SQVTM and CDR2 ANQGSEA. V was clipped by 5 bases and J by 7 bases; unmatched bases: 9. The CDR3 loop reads CSVYDRGQTYTQYF. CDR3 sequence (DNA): TGCAGCGTTTACGACAGGGGGCAGACATATACGCAGTATTTT.

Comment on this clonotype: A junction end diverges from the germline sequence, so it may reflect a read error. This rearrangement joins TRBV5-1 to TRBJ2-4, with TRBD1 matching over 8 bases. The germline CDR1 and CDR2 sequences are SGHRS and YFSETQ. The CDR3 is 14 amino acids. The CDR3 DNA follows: TGCGTCAGCAGCCCAGGGACAGGTGGAGACATTCAGTACTTC. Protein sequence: CVSSPGTGGDIQYF.

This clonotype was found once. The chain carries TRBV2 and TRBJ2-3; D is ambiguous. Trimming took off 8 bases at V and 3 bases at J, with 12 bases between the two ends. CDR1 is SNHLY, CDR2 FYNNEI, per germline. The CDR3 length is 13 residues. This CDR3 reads CASEKERTDTQYF. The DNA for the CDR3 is TGTGCCAGCGAAAAGGAGAGGACAGATACGCAGTATTTT.

CDR3 bases: TGTGCCAGCAGTGAATCGGGGGCAATTTCCTACAATGAGCAGTACTTC. Protein: CASSESGAISYNEQYF. This chain links TRBV25-1 with TRBJ2-4; D is tentatively TRBD1 or TRBD2 (6 bases each). The germline CDR1 and CDR2 sequences are MGHDK and SYGVNS. The CDR3 covers 16 residues. Trimming pared 1 base from V and 13 bases from J, leaving 23 bases between.

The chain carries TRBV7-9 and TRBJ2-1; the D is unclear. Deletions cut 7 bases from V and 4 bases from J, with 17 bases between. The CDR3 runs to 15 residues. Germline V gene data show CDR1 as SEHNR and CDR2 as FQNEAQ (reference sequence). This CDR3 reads CASTRRLDPYNEQFF. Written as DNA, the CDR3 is TGTGCCAGCACCCGGCGGTTGGACCCTTACAATGAGCAGTTCTTC.